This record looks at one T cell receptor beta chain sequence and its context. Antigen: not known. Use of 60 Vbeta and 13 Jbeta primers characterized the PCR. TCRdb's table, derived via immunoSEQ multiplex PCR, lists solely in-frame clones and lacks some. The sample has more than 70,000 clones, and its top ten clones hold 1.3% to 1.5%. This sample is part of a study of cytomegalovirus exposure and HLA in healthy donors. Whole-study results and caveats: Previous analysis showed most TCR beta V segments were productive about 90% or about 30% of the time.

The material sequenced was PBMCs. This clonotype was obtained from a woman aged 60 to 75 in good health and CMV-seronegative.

The CDR3 is CASNSLAGGITGELFF. The CDR3 nucleotides are TGTGCCAGCAACTCACTAGCGGGAGGTATCACCGGGGAGCTGTTTTTT. V usage is TRBV7-2 and J usage is TRBJ2-2; 12 bases are a match to TRBD2. J was trimmed by 4 bases and V by 7 bases; bases with no gene match: 7. In germline, CDR1 is SGHTA, CDR2 FQGNSA. This CDR3 is 16 amino acids long.